Listed here is a single T cell receptor beta chain. These data originate in a study of shared clonotypes between healthy human individuals. The naive CD8 subset, CD45RO-negative cells positively selected for CCR7, excluded terminally differentiated effector memory CD45RA+ cells. The CDR3 length is 13 residues. Trimming pared 10 bases from V and 5 bases from J, leaving 17 bases between. CDR1 is SNHLY and CDR2 is FYNNEI in the germline V gene. The data were produced by immunoSEQ multiplex PCR, yet TCRdb's version contains in-frame clones alone and is incomplete. This table has about 2 million clones, about 95% appearing once.

This rearrangement joins TRBV2 to TRBJ1-2; TRBD1 is a possible D gene (5 bases). Sequencing used naive CD8+ T cells sorted from blood. The source is a young man in good health. CDR3 sequence: CANGDLPGYGYTF. The CDR3 nucleotides are TGTGCCAACGGAGACCTCCCAGGGTATGGCTACACCTTC. Full variable domain (missing parts from reference TRBV2 and TRBJ1-2): EPEVTQTPSHQVTQMGQEVILRCVPISNHLYFYWYRQILGQKVEFLVSFYNNEISEKSEIFDDQFSVERPDGSNFTLKIRSTKLEDSAMYFCANGDLPGYGYTFGSGTRLTVV.